The 27 T cell receptor beta chains in this list originate from one sample, sequenced in a study of shared clonotypes between healthy human individuals. The protocol was immunoSEQ multiplex PCR, while the TCRdb copy is restricted to in-frame clones and leaves out a portion. The sample lists over a million clones, more than 95% occurring once. Material: naive CD4+ T cells sorted from blood. Specified subset: CD45RA+ positively selected. These receptors came from a young man in good health.

The J gene is TRBJ2-2, the V gene TRBV29-1; 7 bases are a match to TRBD1. The CDR3 spans 14 residues. The V gene end was trimmed by 7 bases and the J gene end by 0 bases; junction bases not matched to a gene: 5. In germline, CDR1 is SQVTM, CDR2 ANQGSEA. The CDR3 nucleotides are TGCAGCGCGGGACAGAACGCGAACACCGGGGAGCTGTTTTTT. It translates to CSAGQNANTGELFF.

For this clone: Additional DNA sequences in this sample encode the identical CDR3. This chain uses TRBV5-1 with TRBJ1-4, with a weak D call TRBD1 (6 bases). The ends were cut back, 4 bases at V and 0 bases at J, with 10 bases in the middle. The germline CDR1 and CDR2 sequences are SGHRS and YFSETQ. The CDR3 contains 15 residues. This chain's CDR3 is CASSGTGTTNEKLFF. CDR3 DNA: TGCGCCAGCAGCGGCACAGGGACAACTAATGAAAAACTGTTTTTT. Using reference TRBV5-1 and TRBJ1-4 for the parts outside the CDR3, the full variable domain is KAGVTQTPRYLIKTRGQQVTLSCSPISGHRSVSWYQQTPGQGLQFLFEYFSETQRNKGNFPGRFSGRQFSNSRSEMNVSTLELGDSALYLCASSGTGTTNEKLFFGSGTQLSVL.

The chain carries TRBV28 and TRBJ2-3; 8 nucleotides align to TRBD2. V lost 5 bases and J lost 6; bases outside the gene matches: 13. CDR1 and CDR2 from the germline V gene are MDHEN and SYDVKM. The CDR3 sequence is 16 residues long. The CDR3 DNA reads TGTGCCAGCAGTGACTACTCGAGCGGGAGATCGGATACGCAGTATTTT. This gives the protein CASSDYSSGRSDTQYF.

J is TRBJ1-2 and V is TRBV2, with D tentatively TRBD1 (6 bases). V gave up 7 bases and J gave up 4 bases, with 19 bases separating them. The CDR3 covers 15 residues. Per germline, CDR1 SNHLY and CDR2 FYNNEI. CDR3 sequence: CASIGGGPRGYGYTF. The CDR3 DNA sequence: TGTGCCAGCATAGGCGGGGGCCCGCGGGGCTATGGCTACACCTTC.

This chain connects TRBV6-1 to TRBJ2-1; 8 bases match TRBD2. CDR3 length: 14 residues. Germline loops: CDR1 MNHNS, CDR2 SASEGT. The junction had 4 bases not matched to a gene; V was cut back by 6 bases and J by 3 bases. The CDR3 DNA is TGTGCCAGCAGGAAAGCGGGAGTCTACAATGAGCAGTTCTTC. Protein: CASRKAGVYNEQFF.

V gene TRBV28 combines with J gene TRBJ1-3; D is undetermined. Germline lookup yields CDR1 MDHEN and CDR2 SYDVKM. This CDR3 comprises 15 residues. Deletions cut 4 bases from V and 0 bases from J, with 10 bases between. This CDR3 reads CASSSVTPSGNTIYF. CDR3 in DNA: TGTGCCAGCAGTTCGGTGACCCCCTCTGGAAACACCATATATTTT.

V gene TRBV19 combines with J gene TRBJ2-7; D call uncertain. The germline CDR1 and CDR2 sequences are LNHDA and SQIVND (reference sequence). The CDR3 has 16 amino acids. Between the trimmed V and J ends, which lost 4 bases and 4 bases, there was a span of 20 bases. CDR3 sequence: CASSTKTTYYGYEQYF. DNA of the CDR3: TGTGCCAGTAGTACCAAGACGACCTATTACGGGTACGAGCAGTACTTC.

This chain joins TRBV19 and TRBJ1-1; no definite D call. The CDR3 has 15 amino acids. The V end was cut by 3 bases, the J end by 3 bases, with 14 bases between. CDR1 and CDR2 from the germline V gene are LNHDA and SQIVND (reference sequence). This CDR3 reads CASSISVLSDTEAFF. Here the CDR3 DNA reads TGTGCCAGTAGTATCTCAGTGTTAAGCGACACTGAAGCTTTCTTT.

V gene TRBV11-3 combines with J gene TRBJ2-5; D is perhaps TRBD2 (5 bases). The germline V gene encodes CDR1 SGHNT and CDR2 YENEEA. This CDR3 spans 13 amino acids. Deletions cut 5 bases from V and 0 bases from J, with 7 bases between. CDR3 DNA: TGTGCCAGCAGCCGGGGTTACCAAGAGACCCAGTACTTC. Translated, it gives CASSRGYQETQYF.

The chain links TRBV11-3 to TRBJ2-1, with 8 nucleotides matching TRBD2. Trimming removed 5 bases from V and 8 bases from J; junction bases left unmatched: 11. Germline CDR1 is SGHNT and CDR2 is YENEEA. This CDR3 has 15 residues. CDR3 DNA sequence: TGTGCCAGCAGCCGAGCAGCGGGAGTAGCAGATGAGCAGTTCTTC. As protein: CASSRAAGVADEQFF.

The V call is TRBV29-1, the J call TRBJ2-7, with TRBD1 as a possible D gene (6 bases). Germline CDR1 reads SQVTM; CDR2 reads ANQGSEA. The CDR3 consists of 16 residues. Trimming removed 5 bases at V and 1 base at J, with 21 bases between. The CDR3 nucleotides are TGCAGCGTTACCCCCACCCAGACAGGATTTTCCTACGAGCAGTACTTC. This encodes CSVTPTQTGFSYEQYF.

V is TRBV18 and J is TRBJ2-1, with D uncertain. Germline values: CDR1 KGHSH, CDR2 LQKENI. There are 15 residues in the CDR3. Trimming removed 3 bases from V and 3 bases from J, with 12 bases in between. The CDR3 DNA reads TGTGCCAGCTCACCCGTAGTTTTTGGCTACAATGAGCAGTTCTTC. This encodes CASSPVVFGYNEQFF.

This rearrangement joins TRBV27 to TRBJ2-7; TRBD2 aligns across 14 bases. V shed 1 base, J shed 4 bases, and the junction held 9 bases outside the gene matches. The CDR3 is 18 amino acids. Germline values: CDR1 MNHEY, CDR2 SMNVEV (reference sequence). CDR3 DNA: TGTGCCAGCAGTTTATTTGGACTAGCGGGAGGCAACTATTACGAGCAGTACTTC. Translated: CASSLFGLAGGNYYEQYF.

This chain uses TRBV7-2 with TRBJ2-7; the D call may be TRBD1 or TRBD2 (5 bases each). The CDR3 sequence is 15 residues long. With 4 bases removed from V and 7 bases from J, the gap between germline ends came to 20 bases. The V gene's germline CDR1 is SGHTA and CDR2 FQGNSA. The CDR3 DNA sequence: TGTGCCAGCAGCTCCTCCGGGACGCCACTCGGAGAGCAGTACTTC. Amino acid sequence: CASSSSGTPLGEQYF.

The CDR3 DNA follows: TGTGCCAGCAGTTTCCCCGGTTTTTCGCCCCAGCATTTT. This encodes CASSFPGFSPQHF. V gene TRBV28 combines with J gene TRBJ1-5; D is ambiguous. The V end lost 3 bases, the J end lost 9 bases, and 12 bases lay between the germline ends. The CDR3 consists of 13 residues. Germline lookup yields CDR1 MDHEN and CDR2 SYDVKM.

The CDR3 DNA reads TGTGCCAGCCGCAGGTTTGGGGGCGAAAAACTGTTTTTT. It specifies CASRRFGGEKLFF. V is TRBV28 and J is TRBJ1-4, with TRBD1 as a possible D gene (6 bases). Trimming shortened V by 8 bases and J by 8 bases, and 15 bases separated the two germline ends. The CDR3 is made up of 13 amino acids. The germline V gene encodes CDR1 MDHEN and CDR2 SYDVKM.

This chain links TRBV19 with TRBJ2-5; D gene uncertain. Germline V gene lookup returns CDR1 LNHDA and CDR2 SQIVND (reference sequence). V dropped 5 bases and J dropped 1 base, with 14 bases sitting between them. The CDR3 consists of 15 residues. DNA for the CDR3: TGTGCCAGTAGTTCGGCAGCACAATCCCAAGAGACCCAGTACTTC. Protein: CASSSAAQSQETQYF.

The chain recombines TRBV28 with TRBJ2-7; 10 positions match TRBD1. Germline V lookup: CDR1 MDHEN, CDR2 SYDVKM. The CDR3 length is 15 residues. Trimming cost V 5 bases and J 7 bases; bases outside gene matches: 11. The CDR3 bases are TGTGCCAGCAGTAGACCGGACAGGGGGTCGCAAGAGCAGTACTTC. This codes for CASSRPDRGSQEQYF.

This chain links TRBV14 with TRBJ2-3; D gene uncertain. Germline lookup yields CDR1 SGHDN and CDR2 FVKESK. V lost 0 bases and J lost 3, with 13 bases in between. The CDR3 runs 16 residues. In DNA, the CDR3 is TGTGCCAGCAGCCAAGATCGTGGGGTGAGAACAGATACGCAGTATTTT. Protein: CASSQDRGVRTDTQYF.

Concerning this clone itself: Compared with germline, one end of the junction differs, possibly owing to a read error. The CDR3 spells CASSLAPGSARSGDKNIQYF. CDR3 sequence (DNA): TGTGCTAGCAGCTTAGCCCCAGGGAGCGCTCGGAGCGGGGACAAAAACATTCAGTACTTC. The V and J genes are TRBV7-7 and TRBJ2-4; 7 bases match TRBD2. The CDR3 sequence is 20 residues long. Per germline, CDR1 SSHAT and CDR2 FNYEAQ (reference sequence). Together with reference TRBV7-7 and TRBJ2-4, the CDR3 gives the full variable domain: GAGVSQSPRYKVTKRGQDVTLRCDPISSHATLYWYQQALGQGPEFLTYFNYEAQPDKSGLPSDRFSAERPEGSISTLTIQRTEQRDSAMYRCASSLAPGSARSGDKNIQYFGAGTRLSVL.

The chain employs TRBV5-4 and TRBJ2-7, with TRBD2 identical over 13 bases. Trimming cost V 4 bases and J 2 bases; bases outside gene matches: 6. This CDR3 contains 16 residues. Germline-derived CDR1 and CDR2 are SGHNT and YYREEE (reference sequence). CDR3 region: CASSPRTSGRTYEQYF. DNA for the CDR3: TGTGCCAGCAGCCCGAGGACTAGCGGGAGAACCTACGAGCAGTACTTC.

CDR3 sequence reads: CASSSRLVAGVGIYEQYF. CDR3 bases: TGCGCCAGCAGCTCCCGCTTGGTAGCGGGAGTAGGTATTTACGAGCAGTACTTC. The genes are TRBV5-1 and TRBJ2-7; 9 bases align to TRBD2. This CDR3 contains 18 residues. V shed 3 bases and J 4 bases; nucleotides not matched to a gene: 17. From germline, CDR1 is SGHRS and CDR2 YFSETQ.

The rearrangement uses TRBV10-2 and TRBJ2-1, with D perhaps matching TRBD2 (5 bases). The length of the CDR3 is 15 residues. Germline V gene sequence: CDR1 WSHSY, CDR2 SAAADI. Trimming shortened V by 5 bases and J by 2 bases, and 13 bases separated the two germline ends. The CDR3 DNA reads TGCGCCAGCAGTCGGGATCCTGGGCCCTACAATGAGCAGTTCTTC. Translated: CASSRDPGPYNEQFF.

V and J are TRBV5-1 and TRBJ2-2; D is tentatively TRBD1 or TRBD2 (5 bases each). The CDR3 length is 13 residues. Germline V gives CDR1 SGHRS, CDR2 YFSETQ. V was shortened by 7 bases and J by 6 bases, with 13 bases between the two germline ends. CDR3 region: CASGSTGPGELFF. As DNA, the CDR3 is TGCGCCAGCGGGTCTACGGGACCCGGGGAGCTGTTTTTT.

As regards this clone: Other DNA sequences within the sample encode an identical CDR3. The V call is TRBV5-6, the J call TRBJ2-5, with D unresolved. Germline values: CDR1 SGHDT, CDR2 YYEEEE. The CDR3 consists of 13 residues. V lost 1 base, J lost 1 base, and 5 bases lay in between. The CDR3 DNA sequence: TGTGCCAGCAGCTTGCCTTCCCAAGAGACCCAGTACTTC. It translates to CASSLPSQETQYF.

The chain carries TRBV29-1 and TRBJ1-1; no clear D. This CDR3 comprises 13 residues. Per the germline V gene, CDR1 is SQVTM and CDR2 is ANQGSEA. The ends were cut back, 2 bases at V and 0 bases at J, with 7 bases in the middle. DNA for the CDR3: TGCAGCGTTGAACAAGGCATGAACACTGAAGCTTTCTTT. It is translated as CSVEQGMNTEAFF.

This clone has only one observation. The chain joins TRBV10-1 to TRBJ2-1; 9 positions match TRBD1. From germline, CDR1 is WNHNN and CDR2 SYGVQD (reference sequence). Germline trimming cut 6 bases from V and 7 bases from J; bases unmatched to any gene: 13. The CDR3 consists of 16 residues. This chain's CDR3 is CASSQFRDRVVNEQFF. CDR3 bases: TGCGCCAGCAGCCAGTTCCGGGACAGGGTCGTTAATGAGCAGTTCTTC.